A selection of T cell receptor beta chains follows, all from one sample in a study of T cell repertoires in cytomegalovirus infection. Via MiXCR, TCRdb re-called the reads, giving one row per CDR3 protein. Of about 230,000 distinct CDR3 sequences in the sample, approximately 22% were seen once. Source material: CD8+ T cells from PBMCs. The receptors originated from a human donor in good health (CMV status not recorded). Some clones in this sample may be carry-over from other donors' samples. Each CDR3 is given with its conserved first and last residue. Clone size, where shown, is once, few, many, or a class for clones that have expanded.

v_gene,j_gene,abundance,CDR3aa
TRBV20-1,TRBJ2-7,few,CSARSRQGAYEQYF
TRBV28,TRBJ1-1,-,CASTSGAPSEAFF
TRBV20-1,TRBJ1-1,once,CSASQQPHSDMGIGNTEAFF
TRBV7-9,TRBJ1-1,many,CASSFSGEAFF
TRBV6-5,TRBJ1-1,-,CASKVRLNTEAFF
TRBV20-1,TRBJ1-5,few,CSASRSAGDYQPQHF
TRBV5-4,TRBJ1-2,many,CASSPWGGYYGYTF
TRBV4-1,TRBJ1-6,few,CASSQDPGGKYSPLHF
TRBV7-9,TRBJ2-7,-,CASSQSGQTYEQYF
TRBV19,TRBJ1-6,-,CASRDRGEGSPLHF
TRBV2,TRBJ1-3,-,CASIRISGNTIYF
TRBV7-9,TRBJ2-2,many,CASSEGQGAAGELFF
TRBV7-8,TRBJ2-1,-,CASSLAPSGGSVQFF
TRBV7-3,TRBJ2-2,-,CASSLTGALNTGELFF
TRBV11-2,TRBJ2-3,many,CASSIPQGDKDTQYF
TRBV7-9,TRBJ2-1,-,CASSLEGATPYNEQFF
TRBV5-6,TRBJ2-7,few,CASSFFVSPYEQYF
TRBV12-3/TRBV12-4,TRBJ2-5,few,CASSQFQYQETQYF
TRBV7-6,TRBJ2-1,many,CASSPRGHNEQFF
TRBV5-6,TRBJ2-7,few,CASSLDRDSNSYEQYF
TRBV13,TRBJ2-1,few,CASSSRGITYNEQFF
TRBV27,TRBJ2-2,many,CASSFLSRLNSGTGELFF
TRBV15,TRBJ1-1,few,CATSRSRATEAFF
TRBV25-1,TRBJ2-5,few,CASSEQTGGDETQYF
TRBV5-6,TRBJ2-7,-,CASSGDTAYEQYF
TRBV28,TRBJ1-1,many,CASSPRGAANTEAFF